One sample yielded the 18 T cell receptor beta chains listed below, sequenced in a study of regulatory T cells in long-lasting Graves disease. Noted time point: newly diagnosed GD, antithyroid drugs for less than 3 months. From RNA extracted from PBMCs, the TCR library was made. The authors built TCR beta libraries using iRepertoire HTBI primers and Arm-PCR of CDR3 regions. MiXCR, run by TCRdb on the multiplex PCR reads, gives a single entry per CDR3 protein. The profile shows approximately 470,000 distinct CDR3 sequences, roughly 15% of them singletons. The sample also formed part of further work on T cells in Graves' hyperthyroidism and ophthalmopathy.

Source: peripheral blood mononuclear cells (PBMCs), taken at new diagnosis, from a patient treated with antithyroid drugs. These receptors came from a man in his forties with Graves disease.

This clonotype has ten or more counts. The V call is TRBV29-1, the J call TRBJ2-5; 11 nucleotides align to TRBD2. With 5 bases clipped from V and 5 bases from J, the junction kept 7 bases outside the gene matches. CDR1 SQVTM and CDR2 ANQGSEA come from the germline V gene. CDR3 length equals 14 residues. The CDR3 loop reads CSVSLAGVTETQYF. CDR3 DNA: TGCAGCGTTTCACTAGCGGGAGTCACTGAGACCCAGTACTTC.

This clonotype was observed at least ten times. This sequence joins TRBV28 and TRBJ2-7; a weak D match, TRBD1 (6 bases). The CDR3 runs to 15 residues. The V gene's germline CDR1 is MDHEN and CDR2 SYDVKM. V dropped 7 bases and J dropped 4 bases, with 20 bases sitting between them. The CDR3 nucleotides read TGTGCCAGCACCCCACAGGGAACATTAGTTTACGAGCAGTACTTC. Its protein product is CASTPQGTLVYEQYF.

This clonotype came up many times. The V call is TRBV5-1, the J call TRBJ2-5, with D perhaps TRBD1 (5 bases). The germline gives CDR1 SGHRS, CDR2 YFSETQ. V lost 4 bases and J 5 bases, leaving 12 bases between the germline ends. The CDR3 has 13 residues. The CDR3 DNA reads as TGCGCCAGCAGCGCCCCAAAGGGGGAGACCCAGTACTTC. This codes for CASSAPKGETQYF.

J is TRBJ1-2 and V is TRBV28, with D maybe TRBD1 (5 bases). The germline V gene has CDR1 MDHEN and CDR2 SYDVKM. The CDR3 runs 16 residues. V dropped 4 bases and J dropped 7 bases, with 22 bases sitting between them. The CDR3 DNA is TGTGCCAGCAGTTCCCCAACAATCAGGGTGGGGAGTGGCTACACCTTC. Protein product: CASSSPTIRVGSGYTF.

Details on this clonotype: Given a much more abundant clone one base away, this may be a read error. This chain joins TRBV5-6 and TRBJ2-3, with 7 bases identical to TRBD2. The CDR3 sequence is 17 residues long. Per germline, CDR1 SGHDT and CDR2 YYEEEE. V trimming: 4 bases; J trimming: 5 bases; junction bases outside the gene matches: 16. The CDR3 here is CASSETSWSRKKDTQYF. Here the CDR3 DNA reads TGTGCCAGCAGCGAGACTAGCTGGTCGAGGAAGAAAGATACGCAGTATTTT.

The chain has TRBV27 and TRBJ2-7, with unresolved D. With 8 bases removed from V and 1 base from J, the gap between germline ends came to 18 bases. Per germline, CDR1 MNHEY and CDR2 SMNVEV (reference sequence). The CDR3 is made up of 15 amino acids. The CDR3 region is CASRRKTDGSYEQYF. The CDR3 DNA is TGTGCCAGCCGGAGAAAAACAGACGGATCCTACGAGCAGTACTTC.

The rearrangement uses TRBV14 and TRBJ2-5; D is unclear. Trimming cost V 5 bases and J 5 bases, with 6 bases left between them. The CDR3 sequence is 11 residues long. From germline, CDR1 is SGHDN and CDR2 FVKESK. CDR3 coding DNA: TGTGCCAGCAGCGCCGCTGAGACCCAGTACTTC. Its translation is CASSAAETQYF.

With respect to this clonotype: This probably arose from a read error, given a far larger clone one base away. This CDR3 reads CASSVGTGWDEQYF. DNA for the CDR3: TGCGCCAGCAGCGTAGGGACAGGGTGGGATGAGCAGTACTTC. The rearrangement uses TRBV5-1 and TRBJ2-4; 9 nucleotides align to TRBD1. J lost 13 bases, V lost 4 bases, and 12 bases had no gene match. CDR1 and CDR2 from the germline V gene are SGHRS and YFSETQ. The CDR3 covers 14 residues.

The rearrangement joins TRBV19 to TRBJ1-1, with D uncertain. The V end lost 3 bases, the J end lost 5 bases, and 10 bases lay between the germline ends. The CDR3 runs to 13 residues. Germline CDR1 and CDR2: LNHDA and SQIVND (reference sequence). The DNA for the CDR3 is TGTGCCAGTAGTATTGGATATGCTACTGAAGCTTTCTTT. This gives the protein CASSIGYATEAFF.

This clonotype was recorded at least ten times. This chain connects TRBV11-2 to TRBJ2-7, with D perhaps matching TRBD2 (6 bases). Per germline, CDR1 SGHAT and CDR2 FQNNGV. The CDR3 contains 15 residues. V was shortened by 6 bases and J by 2 bases, with 17 bases between the two germline ends. CDR3 residues: CASRGGRIFPYEQYF. CDR3 nucleotide sequence: TGTGCCAGCAGGGGGGGTCGGATATTTCCCTACGAGCAGTACTTC.

This clonotype showed up many times. V and J are TRBV5-1 and TRBJ1-3; no clear D gene. V was shortened by 4 bases and J by 0 bases, with 14 bases between the two germline ends. Germline V gene data show CDR1 as SGHRS and CDR2 as YFSETQ. The CDR3 contains 16 residues. The CDR3 region is CASSLANAASGNTIYF. Here the CDR3 DNA reads TGCGCCAGCAGCCTAGCGAATGCAGCCTCTGGAAACACCATATATTTT.

This clonotype appeared a few times. The chain joins TRBV7-9 to TRBJ2-3, with 10 bases that match TRBD2. CDR1 SEHNR and CDR2 FQNEAQ come from the germline V gene (reference sequence). There are 18 residues in the CDR3. Trimming cost V 4 bases and J 5 bases; bases outside gene matches: 15. The CDR3 DNA follows: TGTGCCAGCAGCTCTTCCCGGTTCCGGCTAGCGGGAGTAGATACGCAGTATTTT. Translation gives CASSSSRFRLAGVDTQYF.

This clonotype occurred a few times. The V gene is TRBV12-3 or TRBV12-4, the J gene TRBJ2-7; 7 bases map to TRBD1. The CDR3 is made up of 13 amino acids. V shed 6 bases, J shed 5 bases, and the junction held 7 bases outside the gene matches. In DNA, the CDR3 is TGTGCCAGCAGCCTGACAGGGACCCACGAGCAGTACTTC. Protein product: CASSLTGTHEQYF.

Concerning this clonotype itself: With a much larger clone just one base away, this may be a read error. This rearrangement joins TRBV28 to TRBJ2-5; D possibly corresponds to TRBD2 (5 bases). Germline values: CDR1 MDHEN, CDR2 SYDVKM. Trimming shortened V by 4 bases and J by 5 bases, and 14 bases separated the two germline ends. This CDR3 spans 14 amino acids. The CDR3 is CASSSPSPGETQYF. CDR3 sequence (DNA): TGTGCCAGCAGTTCCCCCAGTCCGGGGGAGACCCAGTACTTC. The complete variable domain, with remaining parts taken from reference TRBV28 and TRBJ2-5, reads DVKVTQSSRYLVKRTGEKVFLECVQDMDHENMFWYRQDPGLGLRLIYFSYDVKMKEKGDIPEGYSVSREKKERFSLILESASTNQTSMYLCASSSPSPGETQYFGPGTRLLVL.

J is TRBJ1-1 and V is TRBV20-1; the D gene is possibly TRBD1 (6 bases). Trimming pared 5 bases from V and 0 bases from J, leaving 16 bases between. The CDR3 is 15 residues long. Germline CDR1 is DFQATT and CDR2 is SNEGSKA (reference sequence). CDR3 sequence: CSAGKGGAMNTEAFF. In DNA form, the CDR3 reads TGCAGTGCTGGTAAAGGGGGAGCAATGAACACTGAAGCTTTCTTT.

The rearrangement links TRBV27 to TRBJ2-1, with D perhaps matching TRBD2 (5 bases). Germline CDR1 MNHEY, CDR2 SMNVEV (reference sequence). Trimming pared 2 bases from V and 12 bases from J, leaving 26 bases between. This CDR3 region has 17 residues. The CDR3 is CASSLQRMLTATMRQFF. CDR3 in DNA: TGTGCCAGCAGTTTACAGCGGATGTTGACTGCTACAATGAGGCAGTTCTTC.

This clonotype was detected many times. This sequence joins TRBV5-1 and TRBJ2-7, with TRBD1 matching over 10 bases. Trimming took 4 bases from V and 5 from J; bases not matched to a gene: 6. This CDR3 contains 14 residues. Looked up from germline, CDR1 is SGHRS and CDR2 is YFSETQ. The CDR3 nucleotides read TGCGCCAGCAGCACACGGACAGGGGGGGACGAGCAGTACTTC. This translates into CASSTRTGGDEQYF.

This clonotype was observed a handful of times. With a much larger clone just one base away, this may be a read error. The J gene is TRBJ2-5, the V gene TRBV28; D is unclear. Germline CDR1 is MDHEN and CDR2 is SYDVKM. The CDR3 totals 14 residues. The CDR3 here is CTSSLSGGQETQYF. CDR3 nucleotides: TGTACCAGCAGTTTATCGGGCGGCCAAGAGACCCAGTACTTC. Filled out from reference TRBV28 and TRBJ2-5, the complete variable domain reads DVKVTQSSRYLVKRTGEKVFLECVQDMDHENMFWYRQDPGLGLRLIYFSYDVKMKEKGDIPEGYSVSREKKERFSLILESASTNQTSMYLCTSSLSGGQETQYFGPGTRLLVL.